These 17 T cell receptor beta chains originate from one sample sequenced in a study of blood T cells in healthy people across ages. Next came a second PCR, run for about 6 to 12 cycles, which used a sample-barcoded 5' primer along with a J-beta primer mix. TCRdb passed the 5' RACE reads through MiXCR, listing each CDR3 protein once. The table shows approximately 2,000,000 distinct CDR3 sequences, with 30% to 40% occurring only once. Input material: blood. These TCRs come from a human donor in good health.

This clonotype was seen just once. The junction differs from germline at one of its ends, possibly a read error. The CDR3, as DNA: TGCAGCGTTGATGGCGGGAGGGGGCGAGGCTATGGTTACACCTTC. Translated, it gives CSVDGGRGRGYGYTF. The chain employs TRBV29-1 and TRBJ1-2; 7 bases agree with TRBD1. CDR3 length: 15 amino acids. The germline CDR1 and CDR2 sequences are SQVTM and ANQGSEA. Full variable domain (outside the CDR3, taken from reference TRBV29-1 and TRBJ1-2): SAVISQKPSRDICQRGTSLTIQCQVDSQVTMMFWYRQQPGQSLTLIATANQGSEATYESGFVIDKFPISRPNLTFSTLTVSNMSPEDSSIYLCSVDGGRGRGYGYTFGSGTRLTVV.

The chain has TRBV20-1 and TRBJ1-1; D remains unclear. Germline lookup yields CDR1 DFQATT and CDR2 SNEGSKA (reference sequence). The CDR3 covers 13 residues. V was clipped by 4 bases and J by 0 bases, with 9 bases between them. CDR3 in DNA: TGCAGTGCTACTGTCCGCATGAACACTGAAGCTTTCTTT. Protein: CSATVRMNTEAFF.

The V gene is TRBV11-2, the J gene TRBJ2-4, with no clear D. The J call could be wrong; TRBJ2-7 is a better fit for the DNA end. The CDR3 length is 14 residues. The germline V gene encodes CDR1 SGHAT and CDR2 FQNNGV. CDR3 region: CASPSGRVSYEQYF. CDR3 DNA: TGTGCCAGTCCGTCCGGACGGGTCTCCTACGAGCAGTACTTC.

This clonotype was counted a few times. V gene TRBV20-1 combines with J gene TRBJ2-5; D is unclear. V was clipped by 0 bases and J by 2 bases, with 7 bases between them. From germline, CDR1 is DFQATT and CDR2 SNEGSKA (reference sequence). The CDR3 consists of 13 residues. Here the CDR3 DNA reads TGCAGTGCTAGAGATCAAAGGCAAGAGACCCAGTACTTC. As protein: CSARDQRQETQYF.

The chain links TRBV5-1 to TRBJ2-7; D unclear. The end of the DNA aligns better with TRBJ2-5, so the J call may be wrong. CDR1 is SGHRS and CDR2 is YFSETQ in the germline V gene. The CDR3 is 12 amino acids. This chain's CDR3 is CASSPSTQTQYF. The CDR3 DNA follows: TGCGCCAGCAGTCCTTCGACCCAGACCCAGTACTTC.

The V and J genes are TRBV2 and TRBJ2-7; 9 nucleotides agree with TRBD1. Trimming took 7 bases from V and 1 from J; bases not matched to a gene: 8. Germline values: CDR1 SNHLY, CDR2 FYNNEI. The CDR3 spans 15 residues. The CDR3 DNA sequence: TGTGCCAGCAATCCCGGGACAGGGTGGTCCTACGAGCAGTACTTC. Its translation: CASNPGTGWSYEQYF.

The chain uses TRBV29-1 and TRBJ2-7, with D possibly being TRBD1 or TRBD2 (6 bases each). The CDR3 is 13 amino acids. Germline loops: CDR1 SQVTM, CDR2 ANQGSEA. V dropped 5 bases and J dropped 5 bases, with 16 bases sitting between them. CDR3 sequence reads: CSVSPGGVNEQYF. In DNA form, the CDR3 reads TGCAGCGTTTCTCCCGGGGGCGTCAACGAGCAGTACTTC.

This chain joins TRBV24-1 and TRBJ1-5; D not certain. The CDR3 is 13 residues long. Trimming removed 5 bases at V and 7 bases at J, with 11 bases between. CDR1 is KGHDR, CDR2 SFDVKD, per germline. For the CDR3, the DNA is TGTGCCACCAGTGCACACCAGGACCAGCCCCAGCATTTT. Its translation is CATSAHQDQPQHF.

The rearrangement uses TRBV20-1 and TRBJ2-2, with a possible D match to TRBD1 (6 bases). V gave up 2 bases and J gave up 0 bases, with 7 bases separating them. The CDR3 sequence is 14 residues long. Germline V gene sequence: CDR1 DFQATT, CDR2 SNEGSKA (reference sequence). The CDR3: CSARRGSNTGELFF. CDR3 sequence (DNA): TGCAGTGCTAGAAGGGGGTCGAACACCGGGGAGCTGTTTTTT.

This chain uses TRBV28 with TRBJ1-5, with TRBD1 identical over 7 bases. The V and J ends lost 6 bases and 0 bases, in that order; junction bases with no gene match: 5. The CDR3 spans 15 residues. CDR1 is MDHEN, CDR2 SYDVKM, per germline. The CDR3 DNA reads TGTGCCAGCAGGACAGGGAGGACTAGCAATCAGCCCCAGCATTTT. Protein product: CASRTGRTSNQPQHF.

This clonotype turned up a few times. The chain employs TRBV20-1 and TRBJ2-3, with D tentatively TRBD2 (5 bases). CDR1 is DFQATT, CDR2 SNEGSKA, per germline (reference sequence). V lost 6 bases and J 6 bases, leaving 22 bases between the germline ends. The CDR3 is 15 residues long. The CDR3 sequence: CSAGPSQPLPDTQYF. The CDR3 DNA sequence: TGCAGTGCAGGGCCTAGCCAACCCCTACCCGATACGCAGTATTTT.

Points on this clonotype: A junction end diverges from the germline sequence, so it may reflect a read error. This chain connects TRBV5-6 to TRBJ1-2; D gene unclear. CDR1 is SGHDT, CDR2 YYEEEE, per germline. The CDR3 loop spans 13 amino acids. CDR3 residues: CAGSLMGKDGYTF. In DNA form, the CDR3 reads TGTGCCGGCAGCTTGATGGGGAAGGACGGCTACACCTTC. Full variable domain (missing parts from reference TRBV5-6 and TRBJ1-2): DAGVTQSPTHLIKTRGQQVTLRCSPKSGHDTVSWYQQALGQGPQFIFQYYEEEERQRGNFPDRFSGHQFPNYSSELNVNALLLGDSALYLCAGSLMGKDGYTFGSGTRLTVV.

V gene TRBV7-8 combines with J gene TRBJ2-7; D may be TRBD1 (5 bases). The germline gives CDR1 SGHVS, CDR2 FQNEAQ. This CDR3 is built from 16 residues. Between the trimmed V and J ends, which lost 1 base and 1 base, there was a span of 14 bases. CDR3 protein: CASSLGYDRTSYEQYF. The CDR3 DNA sequence: TGTGCCAGCAGCTTAGGCTACGACAGAACATCCTACGAGCAGTACTTC.

This clonotype occurred a few times. The chain couples TRBV20-1 to TRBJ2-1; TRBD2 aligns across 10 bases. J was trimmed by 1 base and V by 6 bases; bases with no gene match: 9. CDR1 and CDR2 (germline): DFQATT, SNEGSKA (reference sequence). The CDR3 is 16 amino acids. The CDR3 protein is CSAQKLAGGSYNEQFF. The DNA of the CDR3 is TGCAGTGCCCAAAAATTAGCGGGGGGATCCTACAATGAGCAGTTCTTC.

Only a few counts were recorded for this clonotype. The chain carries TRBV20-1 and TRBJ1-2; 8 positions agree with TRBD1. CDR3 length equals 15 residues. Germline V lookup: CDR1 DFQATT, CDR2 SNEGSKA (reference sequence). V shed 0 bases, J shed 2 bases, and the junction held 5 bases outside the gene matches. This CDR3 reads CSARDGTGTNYGYTF. CDR3 sequence (DNA): TGCAGTGCTAGAGATGGGACAGGTACGAACTATGGCTACACCTTC.

This clonotype was seen more than once but under ten times. The chain has TRBV20-1 and TRBJ1-2, with D maybe TRBD1 (5 bases). The germline gives CDR1 DFQATT, CDR2 SNEGSKA (reference sequence). The CDR3 has 12 amino acids. V lost 5 bases and J lost 6, with 13 bases in between. CDR3 DNA: TGCAGTGCTCTCGGGGACGTCCATGGCTACACCTTC. This translates into CSALGDVHGYTF.

This rearrangement joins TRBV7-2 to TRBJ1-5; TRBD1 is a possible D gene (5 bases). CDR1 is SGHTA and CDR2 is FQGNSA in the germline V gene. This CDR3 is 16 amino acids long. V was trimmed by 1 base and J by 5 bases, leaving 15 bases between them. The CDR3 region is CASSLEGGRADQPQHF. The DNA of the CDR3 is TGTGCCAGCAGCTTAGAGGGTGGCAGGGCGGATCAGCCCCAGCATTTT.